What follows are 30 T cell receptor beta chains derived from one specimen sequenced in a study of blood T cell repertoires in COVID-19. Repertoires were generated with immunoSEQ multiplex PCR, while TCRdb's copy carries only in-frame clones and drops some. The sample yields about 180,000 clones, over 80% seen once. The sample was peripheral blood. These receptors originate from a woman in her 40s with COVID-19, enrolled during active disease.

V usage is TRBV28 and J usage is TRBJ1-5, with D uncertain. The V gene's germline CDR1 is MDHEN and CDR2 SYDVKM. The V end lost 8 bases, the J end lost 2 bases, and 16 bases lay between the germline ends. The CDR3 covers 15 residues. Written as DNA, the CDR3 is TGTGCCAGCGGCCCAAACGGGGAGGGCAATCAGCCCCAGCATTTT. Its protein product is CASGPNGEGNQPQHF.

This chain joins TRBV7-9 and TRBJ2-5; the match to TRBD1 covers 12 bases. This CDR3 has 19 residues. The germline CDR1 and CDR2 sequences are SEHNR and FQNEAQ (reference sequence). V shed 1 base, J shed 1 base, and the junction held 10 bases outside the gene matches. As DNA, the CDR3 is TGTGCCAGCAGCTTAGTAGGTTCTGGGGACAGGGGGCTCCAAGAGACCCAGTACTTC. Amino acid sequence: CASSLVGSGDRGLQETQYF.

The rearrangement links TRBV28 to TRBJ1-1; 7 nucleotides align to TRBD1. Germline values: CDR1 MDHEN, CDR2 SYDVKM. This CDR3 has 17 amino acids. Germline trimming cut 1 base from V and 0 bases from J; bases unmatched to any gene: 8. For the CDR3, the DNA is TGTGCCAGCAGTTTATTCACCGGGACAGCTATGAACACTGAAGCTTTCTTT. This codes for CASSLFTGTAMNTEAFF.

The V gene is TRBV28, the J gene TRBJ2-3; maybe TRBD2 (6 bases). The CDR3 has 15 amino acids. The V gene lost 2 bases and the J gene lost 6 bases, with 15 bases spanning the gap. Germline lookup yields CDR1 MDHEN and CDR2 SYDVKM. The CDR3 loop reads CASSLRDLPGDTQYF. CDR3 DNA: TGTGCCAGCAGTTTAAGGGACTTACCCGGGGATACGCAGTATTTT.

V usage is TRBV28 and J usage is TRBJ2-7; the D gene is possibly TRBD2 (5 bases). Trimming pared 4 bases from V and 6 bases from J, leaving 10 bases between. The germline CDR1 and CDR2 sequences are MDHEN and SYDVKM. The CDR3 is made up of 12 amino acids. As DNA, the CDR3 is TGTGCCAGCAGTTCAGGAGGTGCCGAGCAGTACTTC. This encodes CASSSGGAEQYF.

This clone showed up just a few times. CDR3 region: CASSERGNSYEQYF. In DNA form, the CDR3 reads TGCGCCAGCAGTGAAAGGGGTAACTCCTACGAGCAGTACTTC. The rearrangement joins TRBV10-2 to TRBJ2-7; D may be TRBD1 (5 bases). The CDR3 runs 14 residues. The germline CDR1 and CDR2 sequences are WSHSY and SAAADI. Trimming took off 3 bases at V and 0 bases at J, with 9 bases between the two ends.

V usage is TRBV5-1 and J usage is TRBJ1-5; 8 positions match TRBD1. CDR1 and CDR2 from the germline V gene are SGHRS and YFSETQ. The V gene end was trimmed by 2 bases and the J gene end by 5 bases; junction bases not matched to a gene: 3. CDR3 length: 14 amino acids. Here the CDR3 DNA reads TGCGCCAGCAGCTTAGGGACAGGCGATCAGCCCCAGCATTTT. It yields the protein CASSLGTGDQPQHF. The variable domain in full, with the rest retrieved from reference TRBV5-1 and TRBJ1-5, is KAGVTQTPRYLIKTRGQQVTLSCSPISGHRSVSWYQQTPGQGLQFLFEYFSETQRNKGNFPGRFSGRQFSNSRSEMNVSTLELGDSALYLCASSLGTGDQPQHFGDGTRLSIL.

The CDR3 region is CASSPTGLAYNSPLHF. The CDR3 DNA reads TGTGCCAGCAGCCCGACAGGGCTGGCCTATAATTCACCCCTCCACTTT. V gene TRBV5-5 combines with J gene TRBJ1-6, with 7 bases fitting TRBD1. Germline V CDR1 and CDR2: SGHKS, YYEKEE (reference sequence). The length of the CDR3 is 16 residues. Trimming removed 4 bases from V and 2 bases from J; junction bases left unmatched: 6.

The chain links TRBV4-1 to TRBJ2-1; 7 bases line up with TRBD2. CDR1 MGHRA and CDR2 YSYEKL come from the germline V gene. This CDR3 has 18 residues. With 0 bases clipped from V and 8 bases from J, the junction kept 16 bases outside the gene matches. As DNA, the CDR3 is TGCGCCAGCAGCCAAGATTCCGCCGTGGCGGGAGCGTCAGATGAGCAGTTCTTC. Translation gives CASSQDSAVAGASDEQFF.

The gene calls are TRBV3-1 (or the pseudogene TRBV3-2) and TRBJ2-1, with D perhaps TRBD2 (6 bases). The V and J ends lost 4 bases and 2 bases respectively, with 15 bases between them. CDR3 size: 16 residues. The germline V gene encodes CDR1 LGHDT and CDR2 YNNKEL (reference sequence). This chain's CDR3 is CASSRLADPPYNEQFF. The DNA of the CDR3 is TGTGCCAGCAGCCGCTTAGCGGATCCCCCCTACAATGAGCAGTTCTTC.

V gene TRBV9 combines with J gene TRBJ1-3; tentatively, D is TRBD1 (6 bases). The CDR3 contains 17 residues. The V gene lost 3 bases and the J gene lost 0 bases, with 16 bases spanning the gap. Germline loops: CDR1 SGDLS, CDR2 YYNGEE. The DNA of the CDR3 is TGTGCCAGCAGCGGCCGGGACAAGATAGGCTCTGGAAACACCATATATTTT. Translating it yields CASSGRDKIGSGNTIYF.

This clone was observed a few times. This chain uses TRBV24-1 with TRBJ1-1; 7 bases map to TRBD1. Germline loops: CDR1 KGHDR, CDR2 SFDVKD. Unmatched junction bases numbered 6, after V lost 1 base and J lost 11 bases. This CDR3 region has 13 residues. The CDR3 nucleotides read TGTGCCACCAGTGATTTAATGACAGGGAGGGCTTTCTTT. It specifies CATSDLMTGRAFF.

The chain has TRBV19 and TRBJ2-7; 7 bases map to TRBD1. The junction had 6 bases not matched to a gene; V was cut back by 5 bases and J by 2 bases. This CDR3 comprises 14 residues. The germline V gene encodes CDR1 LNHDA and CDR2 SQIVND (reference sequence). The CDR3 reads CASSWTGVPYEQYF. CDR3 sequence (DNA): TGTGCCAGTAGTTGGACAGGTGTCCCCTACGAGCAGTACTTC.

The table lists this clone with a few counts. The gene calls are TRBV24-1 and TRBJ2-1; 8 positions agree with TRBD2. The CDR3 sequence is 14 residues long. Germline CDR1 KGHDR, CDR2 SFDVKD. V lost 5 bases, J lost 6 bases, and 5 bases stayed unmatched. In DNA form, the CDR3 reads TGTGCCACCAGTGGGGAGCGGGGGAGCAATGAGCAGTTCTTC. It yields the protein CATSGERGSNEQFF.

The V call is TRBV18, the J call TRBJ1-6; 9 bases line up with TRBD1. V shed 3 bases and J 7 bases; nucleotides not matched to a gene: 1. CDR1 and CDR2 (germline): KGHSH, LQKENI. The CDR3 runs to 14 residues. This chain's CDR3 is CASSPGQGNSPLHF. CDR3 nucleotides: TGTGCCAGCTCACCGGGACAGGGCAATTCACCCCTCCACTTT. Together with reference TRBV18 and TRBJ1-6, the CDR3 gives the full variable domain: NAGVMQNPRHLVRRRGQEARLRCSPMKGHSHVYWYRQLPEEGLKFMVYLQKENIIDESGMPKERFSAEFPKEGPSILRIQQVVRGDSAAYFCASSPGQGNSPLHFGNGTRLTVT.

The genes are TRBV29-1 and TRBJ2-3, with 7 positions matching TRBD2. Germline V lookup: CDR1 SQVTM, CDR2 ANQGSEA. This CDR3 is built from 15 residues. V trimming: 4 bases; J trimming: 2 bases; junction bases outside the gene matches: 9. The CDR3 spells CSVVLAGVSTDTQYF. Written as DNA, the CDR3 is TGCAGCGTTGTCCTGGCGGGGGTATCCACAGATACGCAGTATTTT.

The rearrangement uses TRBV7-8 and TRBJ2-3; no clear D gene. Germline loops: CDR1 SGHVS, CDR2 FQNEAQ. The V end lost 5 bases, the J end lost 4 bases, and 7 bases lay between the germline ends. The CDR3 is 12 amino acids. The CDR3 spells CASSPTSDTQYF. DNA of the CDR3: TGTGCCAGCAGCCCCACTTCAGATACGCAGTATTTT.

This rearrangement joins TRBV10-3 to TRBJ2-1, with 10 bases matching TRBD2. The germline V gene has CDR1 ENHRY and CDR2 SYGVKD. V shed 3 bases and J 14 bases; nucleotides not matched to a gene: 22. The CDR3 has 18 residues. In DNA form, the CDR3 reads TGTGCCATCAGTGAACAACAAGTGGGACTAGCGCCGCCCGGGTTCAAGTTCTTC. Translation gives CAISEQQVGLAPPGFKFF.

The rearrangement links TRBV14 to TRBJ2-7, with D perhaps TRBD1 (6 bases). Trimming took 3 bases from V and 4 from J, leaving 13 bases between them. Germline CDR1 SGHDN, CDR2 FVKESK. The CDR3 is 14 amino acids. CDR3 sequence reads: CASSQKRTGYEQYF. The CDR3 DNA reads TGTGCCAGCAGCCAGAAGCGAACAGGGTACGAGCAGTACTTC.

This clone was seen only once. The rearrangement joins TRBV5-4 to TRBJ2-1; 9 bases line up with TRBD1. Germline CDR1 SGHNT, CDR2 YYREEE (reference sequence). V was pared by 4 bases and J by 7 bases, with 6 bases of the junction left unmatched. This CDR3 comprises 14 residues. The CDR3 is CASSQGTGRNEQFF. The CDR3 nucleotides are TGTGCCAGCAGCCAAGGGACAGGGAGGAATGAGCAGTTCTTC.

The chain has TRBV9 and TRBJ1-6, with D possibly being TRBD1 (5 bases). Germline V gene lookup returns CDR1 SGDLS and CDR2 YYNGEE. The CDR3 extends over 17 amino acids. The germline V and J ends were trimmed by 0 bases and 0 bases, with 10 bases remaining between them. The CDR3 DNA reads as TGTGCCAGCAGCGTAGGGGGGGGAAGCTCCTATAATTCACCCCTCCACTTT. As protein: CASSVGGGSSYNSPLHF.

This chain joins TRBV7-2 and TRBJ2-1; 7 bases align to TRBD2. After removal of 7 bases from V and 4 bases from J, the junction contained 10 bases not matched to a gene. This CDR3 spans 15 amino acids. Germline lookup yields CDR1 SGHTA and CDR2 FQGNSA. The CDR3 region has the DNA TGTGCCAGCACCCCAGCGGGAACCTATTACAATGAGCAGTTCTTC. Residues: CASTPAGTYYNEQFF.

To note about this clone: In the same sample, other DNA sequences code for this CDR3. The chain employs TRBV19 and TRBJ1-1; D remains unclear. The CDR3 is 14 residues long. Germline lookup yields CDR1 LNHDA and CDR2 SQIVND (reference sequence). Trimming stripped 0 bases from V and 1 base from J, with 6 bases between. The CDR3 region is CASSIDRGNTEAFF. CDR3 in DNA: TGTGCCAGTAGTATAGATCGGGGGAACACTGAAGCTTTCTTT.

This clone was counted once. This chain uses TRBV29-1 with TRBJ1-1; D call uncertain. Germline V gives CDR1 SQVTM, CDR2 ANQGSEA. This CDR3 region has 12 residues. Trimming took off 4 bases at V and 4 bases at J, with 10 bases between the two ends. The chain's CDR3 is CSVGRESTEAFF. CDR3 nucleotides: TGCAGCGTTGGTAGGGAGAGCACTGAAGCTTTCTTT. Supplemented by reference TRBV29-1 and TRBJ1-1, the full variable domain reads SAVISQKPSRDICQRGTSLTIQCQVDSQVTMMFWYRQQPGQSLTLIATANQGSEATYESGFVIDKFPISRPNLTFSTLTVSNMSPEDSSIYLCSVGRESTEAFFGQGTRLTVV.

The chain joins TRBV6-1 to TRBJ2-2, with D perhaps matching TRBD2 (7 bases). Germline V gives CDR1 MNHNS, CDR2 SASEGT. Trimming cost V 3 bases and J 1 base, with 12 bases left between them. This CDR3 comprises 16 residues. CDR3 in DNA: TGTGCCAGCAGTGACGCGGGGGCCGGGAACACCGGGGAGCTGTTTTTT. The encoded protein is CASSDAGAGNTGELFF.

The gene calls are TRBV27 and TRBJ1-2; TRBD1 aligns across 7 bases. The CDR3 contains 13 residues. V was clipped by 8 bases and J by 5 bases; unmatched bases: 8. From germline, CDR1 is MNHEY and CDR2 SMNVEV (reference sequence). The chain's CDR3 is CASGTARVYGYTF. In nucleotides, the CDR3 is TGTGCCAGCGGGACAGCGCGGGTATATGGCTACACCTTC.

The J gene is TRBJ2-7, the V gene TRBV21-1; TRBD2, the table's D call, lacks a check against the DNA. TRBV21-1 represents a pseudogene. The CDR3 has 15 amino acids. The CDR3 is CASSKEGDRPYEQYF. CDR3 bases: TGTGCCAGCAGCAAGGAGGGAGACAGACCCTACGAGCAGTACTTC.

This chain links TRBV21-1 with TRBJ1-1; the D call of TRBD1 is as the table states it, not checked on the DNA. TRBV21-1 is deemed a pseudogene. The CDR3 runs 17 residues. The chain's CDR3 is CASSKGYWDRINTEAFF. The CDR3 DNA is TGTGCCAGCAGCAAAGGGTATTGGGACAGGATAAACACTGAAGCTTTCTTT.

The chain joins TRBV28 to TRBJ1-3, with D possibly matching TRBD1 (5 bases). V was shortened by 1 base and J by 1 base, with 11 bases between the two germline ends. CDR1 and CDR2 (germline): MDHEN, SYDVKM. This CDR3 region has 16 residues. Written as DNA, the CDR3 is TGTGCCAGCAGTTTATCCCCGACAGTTTCTGGAAACACCATATATTTT. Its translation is CASSLSPTVSGNTIYF.

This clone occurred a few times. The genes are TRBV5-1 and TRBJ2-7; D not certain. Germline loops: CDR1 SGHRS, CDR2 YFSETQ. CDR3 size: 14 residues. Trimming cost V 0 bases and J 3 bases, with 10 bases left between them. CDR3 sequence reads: CASSLASKNYEQYF. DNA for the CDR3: TGCGCCAGCAGCTTGGCATCAAAAAACTACGAGCAGTACTTC.